Each of the 17 T cell receptor beta chains below was sequenced from the same sample in a study of patients and donors after allogeneic stem cell transplantation. TCRdb passed the RT-PCR reads through MiXCR, listing each CDR3 protein once. This table holds 200,000 to 250,000 distinct CDR3 sequences, approximately 14% found once. Sequencing was performed on blood, either unsorted or a sorted T cell fraction (not recorded which). These receptors were collected from a human donor who was either an allogeneic HSCT recipient or a stem cell or donor lymphocyte infusion donor (not recorded which). It is not recorded whose cells these are; they may come from a transplant donor.

This clonotype has at least ten counts. The chain has TRBV4-2 and TRBJ1-1; D gene unclear. CDR1 LGHNA and CDR2 YNFKEQ come from the germline V gene. The V and J ends lost 0 bases and 1 base respectively, with 9 bases between them. The CDR3 extends over 15 amino acids. CDR3 bases: TGTGCCAGCAGCCAAGATCCGGTCCAGAACACTGAAGCTTTCTTT. Its protein is CASSQDPVQNTEAFF.

This clonotype occurred many times. This sequence joins TRBV19 and TRBJ2-2; weak D call: TRBD2 (7 bases). The germline V gene encodes CDR1 LNHDA and CDR2 SQIVND (reference sequence). There are 15 residues in the CDR3. V lost 2 bases and J 4 bases, leaving 11 bases between the germline ends. This CDR3 reads CASSISGGPTGELFF. In nucleotides, the CDR3 is TGTGCCAGTAGTATATCCGGGGGGCCCACCGGGGAGCTGTTTTTT.

V gene TRBV20-1 combines with J gene TRBJ2-5; D possibly corresponds to TRBD2 (7 bases). Deletions cut 1 base from V and 4 bases from J, with 13 bases between. CDR3 length: 14 amino acids. Looked up from germline, CDR1 is DFQATT and CDR2 is SNEGSKA (reference sequence). CDR3 region: CSARGGGRRETQYF. In DNA form, the CDR3 reads TGCAGTGCTAGAGGGGGGGGCAGAAGAGAGACCCAGTACTTC.

Many counts were recorded for this clonotype. The V gene is TRBV4-2, the J gene TRBJ1-5; 10 positions match TRBD1. The CDR3 consists of 16 residues. Germline-derived CDR1 and CDR2 are LGHNA and YNFKEQ. V lost 7 bases and J lost 4; bases outside the gene matches: 10. Here the CDR3 reads CASTDLDRGQNQPQHF. In nucleotides, the CDR3 is TGTGCCAGCACCGACCTAGACAGGGGGCAAAATCAGCCCCAGCATTTT.

This clonotype occurred a few times. This sequence joins TRBV5-1 and TRBJ2-2; D is perhaps TRBD1 or TRBD2 (5 bases each). This CDR3 contains 14 residues. Germline V lookup: CDR1 SGHRS, CDR2 YFSETQ. V was clipped by 5 bases and J by 7 bases, with 15 bases between them. DNA for the CDR3: TGCGCCAGCAGTCGCTTTGGGGGAAACGGGGAGCTGTTTTTT. It is translated as CASSRFGGNGELFF.

This chain links TRBV7-3 with TRBJ2-3; 8 positions match TRBD2. J lost 0 bases, V lost 5 bases, and 7 bases had no gene match. The CDR3 covers 16 residues. Germline V gene lookup returns CDR1 SGHTA and CDR2 FQGTGA. DNA of the CDR3: TGTGCCAGCAGCCCTTTCGGGGGGGCTAGCACAGATACGCAGTATTTT. It is translated as CASSPFGGASTDTQYF.

This clonotype showed up just a few times. V gene TRBV20-1 combines with J gene TRBJ1-6, with D possibly matching TRBD1 (5 bases). This CDR3 has 14 amino acids. Germline CDR1 DFQATT, CDR2 SNEGSKA (reference sequence). Trimming took 6 bases from V and 6 from J, leaving 15 bases between them. This CDR3 reads CSACRDPTNSPLHF. The CDR3 DNA follows: TGCAGTGCCTGCCGGGACCCTACTAATTCACCCCTCCACTTT.

This clonotype was detected only a few times. The chain combines TRBV9 with TRBJ2-1; TRBD1 aligns across 10 bases. CDR1 SGDLS and CDR2 YYNGEE come from the germline V gene. Losses at the gene ends were 2 bases for V and 5 bases for J; bases not matched to a gene: 4. This CDR3 comprises 15 residues. The CDR3 nucleotides read TGTGCCAGCAGCGTCTCGGGACAGGGGAACAATGAGCAGTTCTTC. Its protein product is CASSVSGQGNNEQFF.

This clonotype was seen ten or more times. The chain combines TRBV6-2 or TRBV6-3 with TRBJ2-2, with TRBD1 matching over 7 bases. Unmatched junction bases numbered 11, after V lost 8 bases and J lost 2 bases. The CDR3 covers 16 residues. The germline gives CDR1 MNHEY, CDR2 SVGEGT. CDR3 in amino acids: CASGKGQQSNTGELFF. The CDR3 DNA is TGTGCCAGCGGAAAGGGACAGCAGTCTAACACCGGGGAGCTGTTTTTT.

The chain employs TRBV11-2 and TRBJ2-7; unclear D gene. CDR1 and CDR2 (germline): SGHAT, FQNNGV. CDR3 length: 18 residues. V lost 1 base to trimming and J lost 0 bases, with 19 bases between them. The CDR3 loop reads CASSLVRPGVRSSYEQYF. For the CDR3, the DNA is TGTGCCAGCAGCTTAGTGCGGCCAGGAGTTAGGAGCTCCTACGAGCAGTACTTC.

Of note for this clonotype: The junction and the germline gene differ at one end; a read error may be behind it. The chain joins TRBV5-1 to TRBJ2-3; possible D gene TRBD2, 5 bases. Germline CDR1 reads SGHRS; CDR2 reads YFSETQ. The CDR3 is 12 amino acids. CDR3 sequence: CASSLALGGPHF. CDR3 sequence (DNA): TGCGCCAGCAGCTTGGCCCTAGGAGGCCCGCATTTT.

The rearrangement joins TRBV2 to TRBJ1-2, with 7 bases matching TRBD1. V trimming: 9 bases; J trimming: 2 bases; junction bases outside the gene matches: 3. Germline-derived CDR1 and CDR2 are SNHLY and FYNNEI. There are 12 residues in the CDR3. CDR3 protein: CASETGNYGYTF. CDR3 DNA: TGTGCCAGTGAGACAGGGAACTATGGCTACACCTTC.

This clonotype was observed at least ten times. CDR3 DNA sequence: TGTGCCAGCAGCGCGACTGGGACCCAGGGGGATACGCAGTATTTT. It translates to CASSATGTQGDTQYF. V gene TRBV2 combines with J gene TRBJ2-3; possible D gene TRBD1, 6 bases. The CDR3 contains 15 residues. The germline gives CDR1 SNHLY, CDR2 FYNNEI. V lost 6 bases and J lost 6, with 19 bases in between.

This clonotype was found a few times. This chain links TRBV5-1 with TRBJ2-6, with D tentatively TRBD2 (7 bases). This CDR3 contains 17 residues. Germline values: CDR1 SGHRS, CDR2 YFSETQ. V dropped 3 bases and J dropped 0 bases, with 13 bases sitting between them. CDR3 sequence (DNA): TGCGCCAGCAGCTCGGGACGGGGGGCCTCTGGGGCCAACGTCCTGACTTTC. It codes for CASSSGRGASGANVLTF.

This clonotype came up a few times. The chain has TRBV20-1 and TRBJ2-1, with 14 bases that match TRBD2. CDR1 and CDR2 (germline): DFQATT, SNEGSKA (reference sequence). V dropped 5 bases and J dropped 6; count of bases not matched to a gene: 3. There are 14 residues in the CDR3. Written as DNA, the CDR3 is TGCAGTGCTCTGGGACTAGCGGGAGCCAATGAGCAGTTCTTC. This codes for CSALGLAGANEQFF.

CDR3 sequence (DNA): TGTGCCAGCACCACCGGAGGGGGCACAGATACGCAGTATTTT. Residues: CASTTGGGTDTQYF. The rearrangement joins TRBV2 to TRBJ2-3; TRBD2 is a possible D gene (6 bases). Germline CDR1 is SNHLY and CDR2 is FYNNEI. The CDR3 loop spans 14 amino acids. With 7 bases removed from V and 1 base from J, the gap between germline ends came to 12 bases.

The rearrangement links TRBV10-3 to TRBJ1-2, with D possibly matching TRBD1 (6 bases). Trimming took off 1 base at V and 0 bases at J, with 15 bases between the two ends. CDR1 is ENHRY, CDR2 SYGVKD, per germline. This CDR3 contains 17 residues. The DNA of the CDR3 is TGTGCCATCAGTGAGTGGTTGGAGGGACAAGCTAACTATGGCTACACCTTC. Amino acid sequence: CAISEWLEGQANYGYTF.